The entry below gives a single T cell receptor beta chain sequence along with its context. The sample comes from a study of control samples from healthy donors and cancer patients. The CDR3 length is 17 residues. The germline V gene encodes CDR1 KGHSH and CDR2 LQKENI. V shed 3 bases and J 4 bases; nucleotides not matched to a gene: 10. This table comes from immunoSEQ multiplex PCR, and its TCRdb copy is limited to in-frame clones, with some not included. Altogether about 160,000 clones are present, approximately 93% being singletons, with the ten largest covering 5% to 7%. The rearrangement uses TRBV18 and TRBJ2-1; TRBD2 aligns across 9 bases. The source material was blood. The receptor was derived from a man aged 18-30 years in good health. The CDR3, as DNA: TGTGCCAGCTCACCCGGGGTAGCGGGAGTAACGTACAATGAGCAGTTCTTC. Translated, it gives CASSPGVAGVTYNEQFF.